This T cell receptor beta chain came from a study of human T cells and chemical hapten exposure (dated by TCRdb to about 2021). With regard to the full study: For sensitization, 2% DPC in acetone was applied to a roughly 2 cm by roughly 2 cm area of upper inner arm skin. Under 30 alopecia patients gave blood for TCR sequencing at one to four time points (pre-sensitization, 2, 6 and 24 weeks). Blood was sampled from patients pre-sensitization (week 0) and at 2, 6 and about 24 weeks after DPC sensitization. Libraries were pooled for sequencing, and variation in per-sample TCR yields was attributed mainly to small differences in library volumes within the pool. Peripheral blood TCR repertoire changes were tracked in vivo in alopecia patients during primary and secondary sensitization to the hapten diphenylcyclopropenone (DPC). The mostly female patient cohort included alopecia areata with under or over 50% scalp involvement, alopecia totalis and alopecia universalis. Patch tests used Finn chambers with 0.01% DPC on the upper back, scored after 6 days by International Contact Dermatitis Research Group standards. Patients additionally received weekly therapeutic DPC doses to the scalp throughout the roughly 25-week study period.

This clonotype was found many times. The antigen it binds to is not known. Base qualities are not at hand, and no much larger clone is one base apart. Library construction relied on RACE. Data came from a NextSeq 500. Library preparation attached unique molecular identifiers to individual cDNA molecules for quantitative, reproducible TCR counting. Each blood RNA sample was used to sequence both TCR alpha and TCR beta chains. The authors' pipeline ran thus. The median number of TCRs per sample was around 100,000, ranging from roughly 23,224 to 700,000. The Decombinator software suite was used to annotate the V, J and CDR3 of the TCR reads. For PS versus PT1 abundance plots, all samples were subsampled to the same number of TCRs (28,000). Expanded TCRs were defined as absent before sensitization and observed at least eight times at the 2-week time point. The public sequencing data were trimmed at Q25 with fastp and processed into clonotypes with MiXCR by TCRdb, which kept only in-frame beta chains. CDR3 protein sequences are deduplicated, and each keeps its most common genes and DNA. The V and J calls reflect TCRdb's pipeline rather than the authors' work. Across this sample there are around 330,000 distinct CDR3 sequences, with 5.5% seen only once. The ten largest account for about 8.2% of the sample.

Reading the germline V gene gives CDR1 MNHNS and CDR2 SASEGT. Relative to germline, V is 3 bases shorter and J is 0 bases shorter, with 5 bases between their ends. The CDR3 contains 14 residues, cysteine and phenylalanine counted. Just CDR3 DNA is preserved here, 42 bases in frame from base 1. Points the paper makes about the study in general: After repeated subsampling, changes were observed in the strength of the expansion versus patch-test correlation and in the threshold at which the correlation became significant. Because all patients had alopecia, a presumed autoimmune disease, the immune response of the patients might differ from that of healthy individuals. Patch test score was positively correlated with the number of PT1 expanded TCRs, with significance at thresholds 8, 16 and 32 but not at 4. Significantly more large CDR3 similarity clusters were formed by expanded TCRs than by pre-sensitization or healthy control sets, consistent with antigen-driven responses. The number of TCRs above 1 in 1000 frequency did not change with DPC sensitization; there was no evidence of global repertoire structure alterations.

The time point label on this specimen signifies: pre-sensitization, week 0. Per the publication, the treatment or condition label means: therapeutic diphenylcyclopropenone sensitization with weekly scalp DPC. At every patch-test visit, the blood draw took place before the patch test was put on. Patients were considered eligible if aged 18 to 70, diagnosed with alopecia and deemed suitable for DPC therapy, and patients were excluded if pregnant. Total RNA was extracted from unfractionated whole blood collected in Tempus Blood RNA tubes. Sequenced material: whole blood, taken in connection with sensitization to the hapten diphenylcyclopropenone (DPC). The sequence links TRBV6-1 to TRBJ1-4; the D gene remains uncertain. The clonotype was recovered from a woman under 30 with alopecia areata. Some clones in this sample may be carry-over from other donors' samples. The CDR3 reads CASSDGSTNEKLFF. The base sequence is TGTGCCAGCAGTGACGGATCAACTAATGAAAAACTGTTTTTT.